One sample yielded the 18 T cell receptor beta chains listed below, sequenced in a study of OX40 agonist ivuxolimab in advanced cancers. Profiled with immunoSEQ multiplex PCR; TCRdb holds only in-frame clones, not every one. The table lists roughly 34,000 clones, approximately 80% of them singletons. The sequenced sample was CD4+ or CD8+ T cells sorted from blood, obtained in a trial of the OX40 agonist ivuxolimab. These receptor sequences come from an adult with an advanced solid tumor such as melanoma, head and neck, liver or kidney cancer.

In this sample, this clone turned up once. The rearrangement uses TRBV28 and TRBJ2-7; TRBD1 matches at 7 bases. Germline CDR1 and CDR2: MDHEN and SYDVKM. The CDR3 has 13 residues. V lost 7 bases, J lost 1 base, and 4 bases stayed unmatched. CDR3 in amino acids: CASTLQGSYEQYF. The CDR3 nucleotides are TGTGCCAGCACCCTACAGGGGTCCTACGAGCAGTACTTC.

The gene calls are TRBV6-5 and TRBJ1-4, with D unclear. This CDR3 has 12 residues. Trimming pared 5 bases from V and 8 bases from J, leaving 9 bases between. Per germline, CDR1 MNHEY and CDR2 SVGAGI. The CDR3 loop reads CASSKNMEKLFF. The CDR3 DNA sequence: TGTGCCAGCAGTAAAAACATGGAAAAACTGTTTTTT.

The chain joins TRBV28 to TRBJ2-2; TRBD2 aligns across 8 bases. The ends lost 8 bases at V and 4 bases at J; junction bases unmatched: 15. Germline V gene data show CDR1 as MDHEN and CDR2 as SYDVKM. The CDR3 contains 17 residues. CDR3: CASRRVAGRVTTGELFF. Here the CDR3 DNA reads TGTGCCAGCCGTCGGGTAGCGGGAAGGGTGACCACCGGGGAGCTGTTTTTT.

This clone is labeled medium-sized (0.01 to 0.1%). Sequence at one end of the junction differs from germline and may be a read error. The DNA for the CDR3 is TGTGCCAGCACCTTAAACAGGGGTGGGGGAGAGACCCAGTACTTC. It translates to CASTLNRGGGETQYF. The gene calls are TRBV7-6 and TRBJ2-5; 7 bases map to TRBD1. The germline V gene encodes CDR1 SGHVS and CDR2 FNYEAQ. The length of the CDR3 is 15 residues. The whole variable domain, filled in from reference TRBV7-6 and TRBJ2-5, reads GAGVSQSPRYKVTKRGQDVALRCDPISGHVSLYWYRQALGQGPEFLTYFNYEAQQDKSGLPNDRFSAERPEGSISTLTIQRTEQRDSAMYRCASTLNRGGGETQYFGPGTRLLVL.

This clone is medium-sized within its sample. The chain is built from TRBV2 and TRBJ2-5; maybe TRBD2 (6 bases). There are 18 residues in the CDR3. V lost 5 bases, J lost 5 bases, and 27 bases lay in between. CDR1 is SNHLY, CDR2 FYNNEI, per germline. The CDR3 DNA is TGTGCCAGCAGTTTCGAGGAGGGCGGGGTGGCCCAAGTGGAGACCCAGTACTTC. The encoded protein is CASSFEEGGVAQVETQYF.

The chain recombines TRBV4-1 with TRBJ2-7; 9 bases match TRBD2. The trim removed 3 bases at V and 1 base at J, leaving 4 bases unmatched. The CDR3 loop spans 15 amino acids. The germline V gene has CDR1 MGHRA and CDR2 YSYEKL. In DNA, the CDR3 is TGCGCCAGCAGCCATTCTACTAGCGGGTCCTACGAGCAGTACTTC. This encodes CASSHSTSGSYEQYF.

The chain couples TRBV27 to TRBJ1-1, with a weak D call TRBD1 (5 bases). The V end was cut by 6 bases, the J end by 4 bases, with 30 bases between. This CDR3 has 19 amino acids. Germline CDR1 reads MNHEY; CDR2 reads SMNVEV (reference sequence). The DNA of the CDR3 is TGTGCCAGCAGCTATCCCTCACTCGGCAGGGAGCCCCTTCTCACTGAAGCTTTCTTT. This translates into CASSYPSLGREPLLTEAFF.

The chain employs TRBV6-6 and TRBJ2-7; 11 bases map to TRBD2. The CDR3 consists of 15 residues. The germline gives CDR1 MNHNY, CDR2 SVGAGI (reference sequence). The V segment lost 6 bases and the J segment 4 bases; nucleotides outside the gene matches: 8. Here the CDR3 DNA reads TGTGCCAGCAGGGCACTAGCGGGAGAAGGGTACGAGCAGTACTTC. Amino acids: CASRALAGEGYEQYF.

J is TRBJ1-2 and V is TRBV19; tentative D call: TRBD1 (6 bases). This CDR3 has 14 amino acids. The germline V gene has CDR1 LNHDA and CDR2 SQIVND (reference sequence). V was clipped by 11 bases and J by 4 bases, with 20 bases between them. The CDR3 region is CAARSGGHLYGYTF. The DNA for the CDR3 is TGTGCCGCCAGATCCGGGGGGCACCTCTATGGCTACACCTTC.

This clone is labeled as medium-sized (0.01 to 0.1%). The chain recombines TRBV4-3 with TRBJ2-2; weak D call: TRBD2 (6 bases). Germline CDR1 and CDR2: LGHNA and YSLEER. The ends were cut back, 4 bases at V and 10 bases at J, with 19 bases in the middle. This CDR3 is 15 amino acids long. The CDR3: CASSLGSVSGEELFF. The DNA of the CDR3 is TGCGCCAGCAGCCTCGGGAGTGTGTCAGGCGAGGAGCTGTTTTTT.

This clone showed up just a few times. V and J are TRBV13 and TRBJ2-7; 9 bases align to TRBD1. Germline CDR1 and CDR2: PRHDT and FYEKMQ (reference sequence). J gave up 3 bases and V 2 bases, and 5 bases lay outside the gene matches. The CDR3 totals 15 residues. CDR3 protein: CASSLLRQGVYEQYF. The DNA for the CDR3 is TGTGCCAGCAGCTTACTTCGACAGGGGGTCTACGAGCAGTACTTC.

The V and J genes are TRBV6-5 and TRBJ1-4; D is ambiguous. The V gene lost 4 bases and the J gene lost 5 bases, with 17 bases spanning the gap. The germline gives CDR1 MNHEY, CDR2 SVGAGI. The CDR3 contains 16 residues. The CDR3 bases are TGTGCCAGCAGTTTTCGGAGCCGGGGTTGGAATGAAAAACTGTTTTTT. Translation gives CASSFRSRGWNEKLFF.

The CDR3 sequence is CASSPDSYSNQPQHF. In DNA form, the CDR3 reads TGTGCCAGCAGCCCTGACTCTTATAGCAATCAGCCCCAGCATTTT. The chain links TRBV28 to TRBJ1-5, with D unclear. Germline V lookup: CDR1 MDHEN, CDR2 SYDVKM. V lost 6 bases and J lost 0, with 12 bases in between. The CDR3 runs 15 residues.

The rearrangement links TRBV10-3 to TRBJ2-3; D remains unclear. The germline gives CDR1 ENHRY, CDR2 SYGVKD. The V end was cut by 2 bases, the J end by 4 bases, with 7 bases between. CDR3 size: 13 residues. CDR3 sequence (DNA): TGTGCCATCAGTGAGATTAGGGCAGATACGCAGTATTTT. Translation: CAISEIRADTQYF.

The chain is built from TRBV7-9 and TRBJ1-5; D is unclear. The CDR3 consists of 14 residues. Germline assignment: CDR1 SEHNR and CDR2 FQNEAQ (reference sequence). Between the trimmed V and J ends, which lost 5 bases and 0 bases, there was a span of 8 bases. The CDR3 sequence: CASSTGSSNQPQHF. CDR3 bases: TGTGCCAGCAGCACCGGGTCTAGCAATCAGCCCCAGCATTTT.

The V gene is TRBV4-1, the J gene TRBJ2-3; D possibly corresponds to TRBD2 (6 bases). The CDR3 is made up of 18 amino acids. Trimming left V 1 base short and J 1 base short, with 18 bases between. Germline V gives CDR1 MGHRA, CDR2 YSYEKL. CDR3 coding DNA: TGCGCCAGCAGCCAAGTCCTCCCGGGAGCGCTCGGCACAGATACGCAGTATTTT. It specifies CASSQVLPGALGTDTQYF.

V is TRBV2 and J is TRBJ2-1, with 10 bases identical to TRBD2. The germline CDR1 and CDR2 sequences are SNHLY and FYNNEI. The CDR3 loop spans 18 amino acids. J was trimmed by 2 bases and V by 3 bases; bases with no gene match: 10. DNA of the CDR3: TGTGCCAGCAGTGAGGGTAGCGGGGGGACCAGCCCCTACAATGAGCAGTTCTTC. Encoded protein: CASSEGSGGTSPYNEQFF.

V gene TRBV9 combines with J gene TRBJ2-7; TRBD1 matches at 7 bases. After removal of 3 bases from V and 2 bases from J, the junction contained 11 bases not matched to a gene. CDR3 length: 16 amino acids. Germline V gene lookup returns CDR1 SGDLS and CDR2 YYNGEE. CDR3 coding DNA: TGTGCCAGCAGCGAAGACCCCGGGACAGCAACCTACGAGCAGTACTTC. This codes for CASSEDPGTATYEQYF.